This TCR beta chain appears in the sequencing data of a study of blood T cell repertoires in COVID-19. Study overall: Acute and convalescent COVID-19 samples came from the United States, Italy and Spain. T cells, B-cell-depleted T cells, or PBMCs supplied cDNA or gDNA.

The germline CDR1 and CDR2 sequences are GTSNPN and SVGIG (reference sequence). Trimming cost V 7 bases and J 0 bases, with 13 bases left between them. The CDR3 has 14 residues. In the source study's methods: Reference gene primer amplification yielded estimated nucleated cell counts. Sequencing was performed with immunoSEQ multiplex PCR; in TCRdb, only in-frame clones are kept and a portion is missing. D and trimming were read from the DNA, whereas the V and J calls and clone size are those reported in that table. This table holds a few hundred thousand clones, over 80% found once. This TCR was sampled from a woman between 50 and 59 years old with COVID-19, enrolled during active disease. Sequenced input: peripheral blood. The V and J genes are TRBV30 and TRBJ2-4, with no clear D. CDR3 in amino acids: CASSSPKAKNIQYF. DNA for the CDR3: TGTGCCTCTTCGAGCCCAAAAGCCAAAAACATTCAGTACTTC.